What follows is one T cell receptor beta chain and its context. By quantitative 5'-RACE with molecular barcodes, the TCR beta libraries were made. A single record per CDR3 protein comes from TCRdb applying MiXCR to the 5' RACE reads. The data contain some 300,000 distinct CDR3 sequences, less than 25% of them singletons. This sample is drawn from a study of CD8 T cells in ankylosing spondylitis. The source material was blood, either unsorted or a sorted T cell fraction (not recorded which). This TCR was recovered from a female donor with ankylosing spondylitis or in good health (not recorded which).

The CDR3 nucleotides read TGTGCCAGCTCACTAATGACTAGCGGGAGTACAGATACGCAGTATTTT. Its protein product is CASSLMTSGSTDTQYF. The chain recombines TRBV18 with TRBJ2-3, with 12 bases identical to TRBD2. Losses at the gene ends were 4 bases for V and 3 bases for J; bases not matched to a gene: 5. Germline-derived CDR1 and CDR2 are KGHSH and LQKENI. CDR3 length equals 16 residues.